This T cell receptor (beta chain) appears in the sequencing data of a study of T-cell reconstitution after alpha-beta-depleted transplantation in children. Broader study findings: Recipient T cells and thymic progenitors that survived gave rise to the high TCRbeta diversity observed at day 60 in some patients. In patients about two months after transplant, alpha-beta T cells reportedly arose from several hundred expanded graft clones. Newly produced T cells mostly provided counts and TCRbeta diversity after one year, as hyperexpanded clones declined.

V lost 4 bases and J lost 2; bases outside the gene matches: 18. The length of the CDR3 is 22 residues. In the case of this clonotype: Antigen: not known.

The authors prepared the TCRbeta library with unique molecular identifiers. Via MiXCR, TCRdb re-called the PCR reads, giving one row per CDR3 protein. Here the sample spans some 830,000 distinct CDR3 sequences, about 15% being singletons. This clonotype was obtained from a male patient between 10 and 17 years old who had a stem cell transplant for acute lymphoblastic leukemia, so the T cells may come from the graft donor. Sequencing used PBMCs, mostly from graft donor cells, obtained 360 days after TCRalphabeta/CD19-depleted stem cell transplant. V gene TRBV12-3 or TRBV12-4 combines with J gene TRBJ1-6; 12 bases agree with TRBD1. The CDR3 DNA follows: TGTGCCAGCAGTTCTAGGGTAGGGGCCCGGGACAGGGGGCGGACCTATAATTCACCCCTCCACTTT. Translating it yields CASSSRVGARDRGRTYNSPLHF.